One and the same sample provided the 8 T cell receptor beta chains below, sequenced in a study of blood T cell repertoires in COVID-19. Profiled with immunoSEQ multiplex PCR; TCRdb holds only in-frame clones, not every one. The data show some 360,000 clones, 88% seen once. The sequenced material came from PBMCs or T cells enriched from blood (not recorded which). The receptors were sampled from a woman between 25 and 40 years old who had been exposed to COVID-19.

This chain joins TRBV21-1 and TRBJ1-4; the table's D call, TRBD1, has no DNA check behind it. TRBV21-1 is labeled a pseudogene. The CDR3 length is 16 residues. CDR3 residues: CASSLPPVATNEKLFF. The CDR3 DNA sequence: TGTGCCAGCAGCCTTCCCCCAGTCGCAACTAATGAAAAACTGTTTTTT.

The rearrangement joins TRBV5-1 to TRBJ2-7, with unresolved D. This CDR3 has 15 amino acids. V was clipped by 0 bases and J by 0 bases, with 10 bases between them. Germline CDR1 is SGHRS and CDR2 is YFSETQ. The CDR3, as DNA: TGCGCCAGCAGCTTGGGGAGTCTAAGCTCCTACGAGCAGTACTTC. This encodes CASSLGSLSSYEQYF.

This clone was picked up a small number of times. The rearrangement uses TRBV28 and TRBJ2-5, with D perhaps TRBD2 (6 bases). The CDR3 has 11 residues. From germline, CDR1 is MDHEN and CDR2 SYDVKM. Trimming took off 6 bases at V and 10 bases at J, with 12 bases between the two ends. CDR3 in DNA: TGTGCCAGCAGCATAGTGGGACTCCAGTACTTC. Translating gives CASSIVGLQYF.

In this sample, this clone turned up a few times. The J gene is TRBJ2-1, the V gene TRBV11-2; maybe TRBD2 (6 bases). Germline CDR1 SGHAT, CDR2 FQNNGV. V was cut by 8 bases and J by 0 bases, with 17 bases left in between. There are 16 residues in the CDR3. Here the CDR3 DNA reads TGTGCCAGCGATCGATATGCGGGAACCTCCTACAATGAGCAGTTCTTC. Protein product: CASDRYAGTSYNEQFF.

The chain recombines TRBV7-2 with TRBJ2-1, with a tentative D call TRBD2 (6 bases). V was shortened by 6 bases and J by 0 bases, with 12 bases between the two germline ends. This CDR3 comprises 15 residues. CDR1 is SGHTA, CDR2 FQGNSA, per germline. The CDR3 loop reads CASSRSGSSYNEQFF. Written as DNA, the CDR3 is TGTGCCAGCAGTCGTAGCGGTAGCTCCTACAATGAGCAGTTCTTC.

The V gene is TRBV29-1, the J gene TRBJ2-7; 7 nucleotides agree with TRBD2. V was clipped by 0 bases and J by 3 bases; unmatched bases: 5. Per germline, CDR1 SQVTM and CDR2 ANQGSEA. The CDR3 consists of 14 residues. Here the CDR3 DNA reads TGCAGCGTTGAAGACAGGGAGGGAATCTACGAGCAGTACTTC. Translation: CSVEDREGIYEQYF.

The table lists this clone with a count of one. The V call is TRBV7-9, the J call TRBJ2-1; 7 bases line up with TRBD1. This CDR3 spans 14 amino acids. Germline V gene lookup returns CDR1 SEHNR and CDR2 FQNEAQ (reference sequence). V was pared by 6 bases and J by 2 bases, with 4 bases of the junction left unmatched. Here the CDR3 reads CASRAGTAYNEQFF. As DNA, the CDR3 is TGTGCCAGCAGAGCCGGGACAGCCTACAATGAGCAGTTCTTC.

The chain uses TRBV5-4 and TRBJ2-7; D possibly corresponds to TRBD1 (5 bases). V lost 4 bases and J 2 bases, leaving 19 bases between the germline ends. The V gene's germline CDR1 is SGHNT and CDR2 YYREEE (reference sequence). This CDR3 comprises 16 residues. The CDR3 DNA reads TGTGCCAGCAGCCCACCCGAAGGGGCCGCCGCCTACGAGCAGTACTTC. As protein: CASSPPEGAAAYEQYF. Using reference TRBV5-4 and TRBJ2-7 for the parts outside the CDR3, the full variable domain is ETGVTQSPTHLIKTRGQQVTLRCSSQSGHNTVSWYQQALGQGPQFIFQYYREEENGRGNFPPRFSGLQFPNYSSELNVNALELDDSALYLCASSPPEGAAAYEQYFGPGTRLTVT.